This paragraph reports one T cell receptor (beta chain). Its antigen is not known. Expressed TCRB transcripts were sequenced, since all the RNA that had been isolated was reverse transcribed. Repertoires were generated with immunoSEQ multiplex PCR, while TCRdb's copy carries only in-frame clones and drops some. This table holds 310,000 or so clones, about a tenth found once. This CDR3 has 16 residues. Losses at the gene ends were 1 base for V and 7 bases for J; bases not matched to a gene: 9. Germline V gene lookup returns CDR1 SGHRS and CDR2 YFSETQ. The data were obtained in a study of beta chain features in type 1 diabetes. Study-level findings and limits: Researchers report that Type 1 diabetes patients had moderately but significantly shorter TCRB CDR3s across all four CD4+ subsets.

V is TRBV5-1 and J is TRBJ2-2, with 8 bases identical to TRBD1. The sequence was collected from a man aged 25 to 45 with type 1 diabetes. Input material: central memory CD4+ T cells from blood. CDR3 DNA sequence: TGCGCCAGCAGCTTGTCCCCAGGGGGCGCGGGCGGGGAGCTGTTTTTT. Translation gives CASSLSPGGAGGELFF.